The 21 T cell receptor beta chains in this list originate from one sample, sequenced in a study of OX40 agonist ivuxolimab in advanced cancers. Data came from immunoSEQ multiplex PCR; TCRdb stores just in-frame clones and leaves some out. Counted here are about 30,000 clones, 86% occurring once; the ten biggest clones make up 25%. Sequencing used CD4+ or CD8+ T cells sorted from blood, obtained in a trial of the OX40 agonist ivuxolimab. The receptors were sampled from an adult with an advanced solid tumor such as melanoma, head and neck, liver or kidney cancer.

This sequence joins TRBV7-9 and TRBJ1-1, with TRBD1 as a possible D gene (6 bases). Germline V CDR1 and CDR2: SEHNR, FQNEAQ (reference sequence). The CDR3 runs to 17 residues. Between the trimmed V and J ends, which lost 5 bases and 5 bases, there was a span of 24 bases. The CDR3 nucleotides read TGTGCCAGCAGCCCAACAGGGTCTACCTTCTGGGGAACTGAAGCTTTCTTT. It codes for CASSPTGSTFWGTEAFF.

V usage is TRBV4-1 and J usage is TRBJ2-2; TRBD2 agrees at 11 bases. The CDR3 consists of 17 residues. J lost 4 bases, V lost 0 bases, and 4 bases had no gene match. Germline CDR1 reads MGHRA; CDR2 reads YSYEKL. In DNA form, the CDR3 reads TGCGCCAGCAGCCAAGAAGGACTAGCGGGTCGCACCGGGGAGCTGTTTTTT. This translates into CASSQEGLAGRTGELFF.

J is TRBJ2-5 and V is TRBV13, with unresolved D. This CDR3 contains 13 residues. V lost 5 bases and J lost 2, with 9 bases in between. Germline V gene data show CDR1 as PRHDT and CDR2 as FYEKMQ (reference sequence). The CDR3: CASSPPGQETQYF. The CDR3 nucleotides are TGTGCCAGCAGCCCCCCAGGTCAAGAGACCCAGTACTTC.

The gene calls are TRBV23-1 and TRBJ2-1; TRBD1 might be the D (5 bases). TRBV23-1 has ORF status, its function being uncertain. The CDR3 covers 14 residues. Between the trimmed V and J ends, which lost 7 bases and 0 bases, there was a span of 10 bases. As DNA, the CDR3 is TGCGCCAGCAACCACAGGAGCTCCTACAATGAGCAGTTCTTC. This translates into CASNHRSSYNEQFF.

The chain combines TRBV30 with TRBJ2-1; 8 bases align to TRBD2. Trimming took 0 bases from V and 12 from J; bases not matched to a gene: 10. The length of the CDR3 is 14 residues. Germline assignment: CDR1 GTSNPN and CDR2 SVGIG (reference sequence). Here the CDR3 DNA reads TGTGCCTGGAGTGTTACTAGCGGTGCGGGGGGGCAGTTCTTC. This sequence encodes CAWSVTSGAGGQFF.

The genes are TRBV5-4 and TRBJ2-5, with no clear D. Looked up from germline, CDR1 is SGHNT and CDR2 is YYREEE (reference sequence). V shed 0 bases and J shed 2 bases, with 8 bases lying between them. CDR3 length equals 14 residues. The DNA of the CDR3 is TGTGCCAGCAGCTTGGACGCGAGACAAGAGACCCAGTACTTC. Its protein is CASSLDARQETQYF.

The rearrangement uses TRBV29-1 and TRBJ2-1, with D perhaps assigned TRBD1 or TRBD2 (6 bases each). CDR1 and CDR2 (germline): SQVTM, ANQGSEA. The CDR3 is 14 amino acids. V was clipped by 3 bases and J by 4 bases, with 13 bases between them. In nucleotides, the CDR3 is TGCAGCGTTGATGGGGGGCTTTCGTACAATGAGCAGTTCTTC. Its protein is CSVDGGLSYNEQFF.

For the CDR3, the DNA is TGTGCCACCAAGACAGGGCAAGAGACCCAGTACTTC. Translating it yields CATKTGQETQYF. The chain has TRBV7-9 and TRBJ2-5; TRBD1 matches 7 bases. This CDR3 has 12 amino acids. V was clipped by 10 bases and J by 2 bases; unmatched bases: 4. CDR1 and CDR2 (germline): SEHNR, FQNEAQ (reference sequence).

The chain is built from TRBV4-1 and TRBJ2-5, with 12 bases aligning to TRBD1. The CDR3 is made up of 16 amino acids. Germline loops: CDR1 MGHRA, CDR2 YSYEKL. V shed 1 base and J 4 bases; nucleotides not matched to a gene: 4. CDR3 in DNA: TGCGCCAGCAGCCAAGCGGGACAGGGGGCACGAGAGACCCAGTACTTC. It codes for CASSQAGQGARETQYF.

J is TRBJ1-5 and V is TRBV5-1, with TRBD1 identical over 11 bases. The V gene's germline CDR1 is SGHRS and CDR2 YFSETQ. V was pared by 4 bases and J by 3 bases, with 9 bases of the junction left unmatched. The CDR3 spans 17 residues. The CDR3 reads CASSKGQGVPANQPQHF. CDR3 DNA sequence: TGCGCCAGCAGCAAGGGACAGGGGGTCCCTGCCAATCAGCCCCAGCATTTT.

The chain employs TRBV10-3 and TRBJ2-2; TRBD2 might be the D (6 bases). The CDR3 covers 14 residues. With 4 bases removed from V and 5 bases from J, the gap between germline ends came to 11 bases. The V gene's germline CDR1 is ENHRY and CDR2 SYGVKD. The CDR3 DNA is TGTGCCATCAGTGCCGGGACTCAGACCGGGGAGCTGTTTTTT. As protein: CAISAGTQTGELFF.

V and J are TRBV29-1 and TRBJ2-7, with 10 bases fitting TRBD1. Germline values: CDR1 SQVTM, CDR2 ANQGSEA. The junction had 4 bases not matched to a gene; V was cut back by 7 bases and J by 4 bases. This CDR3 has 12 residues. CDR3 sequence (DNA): TGCAGCGCGGGACAGGGGCGTTACGAGCAGTACTTC. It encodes CSAGQGRYEQYF.

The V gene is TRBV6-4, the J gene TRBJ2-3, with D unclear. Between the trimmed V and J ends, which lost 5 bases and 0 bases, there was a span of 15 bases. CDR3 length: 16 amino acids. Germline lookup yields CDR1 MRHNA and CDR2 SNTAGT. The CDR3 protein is CASSSWAASSTDTQYF. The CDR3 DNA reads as TGTGCCAGCAGTAGCTGGGCAGCTTCTAGCACAGATACGCAGTATTTT.

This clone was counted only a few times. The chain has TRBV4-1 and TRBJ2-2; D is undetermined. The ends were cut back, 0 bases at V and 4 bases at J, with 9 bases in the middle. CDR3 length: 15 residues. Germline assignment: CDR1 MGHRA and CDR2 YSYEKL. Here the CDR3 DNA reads TGCGCCAGCAGCCAAGAGCCTAGAATCACCGGGGAGCTGTTTTTT. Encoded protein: CASSQEPRITGELFF.

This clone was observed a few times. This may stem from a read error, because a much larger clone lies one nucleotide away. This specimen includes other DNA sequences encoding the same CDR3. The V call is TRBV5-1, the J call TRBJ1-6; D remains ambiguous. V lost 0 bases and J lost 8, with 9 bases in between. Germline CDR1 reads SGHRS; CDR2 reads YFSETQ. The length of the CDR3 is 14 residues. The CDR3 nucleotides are TGCGCCAGCAGCTTGGCCGGTGGTTATTCACCCCTCCACTTT. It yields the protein CASSLAGGYSPLHF.

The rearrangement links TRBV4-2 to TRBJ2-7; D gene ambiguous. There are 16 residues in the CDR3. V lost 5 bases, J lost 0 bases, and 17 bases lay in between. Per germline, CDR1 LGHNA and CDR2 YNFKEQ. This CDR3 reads CASSSHSGRYSYEQYF. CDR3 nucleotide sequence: TGTGCCAGCAGCTCACACTCAGGACGCTACTCCTACGAGCAGTACTTC.

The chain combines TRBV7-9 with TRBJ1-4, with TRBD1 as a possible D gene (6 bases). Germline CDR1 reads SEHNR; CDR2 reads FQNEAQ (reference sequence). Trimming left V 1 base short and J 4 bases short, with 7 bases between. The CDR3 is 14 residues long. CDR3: CASSLGTDNEKLFF. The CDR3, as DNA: TGTGCCAGCAGCTTAGGGACAGATAATGAAAAACTGTTTTTT. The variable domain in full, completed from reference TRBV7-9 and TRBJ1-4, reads DTGVSQNPRHKITKRGQNVTFRCDPISEHNRLYWYRQTLGQGPEFLTYFQNEAQLEKSRLLSDRFSAERPKGSFSTLEIQRTEQGDSAMYLCASSLGTDNEKLFFGSGTQLSVL.

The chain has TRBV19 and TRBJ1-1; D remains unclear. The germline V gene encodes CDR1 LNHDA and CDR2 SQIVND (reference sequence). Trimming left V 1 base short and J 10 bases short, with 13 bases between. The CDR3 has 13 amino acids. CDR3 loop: CASSIGGSHGAFF. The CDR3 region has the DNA TGTGCCAGTAGTATAGGAGGCTCGCATGGAGCTTTCTTT.

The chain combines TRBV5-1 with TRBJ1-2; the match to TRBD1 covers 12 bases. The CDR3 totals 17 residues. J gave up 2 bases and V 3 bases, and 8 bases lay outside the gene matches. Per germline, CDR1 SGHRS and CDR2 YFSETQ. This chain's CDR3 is CASSSPGTGGANYGYTF. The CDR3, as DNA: TGCGCCAGCAGCTCCCCGGGGACAGGGGGCGCAAACTATGGCTACACCTTC.

CDR3 nucleotide sequence: TGCGCCAGCAGCCAAGTTCTGAGAAACACCGGGGAGCTGTTTTTT. It yields the protein CASSQVLRNTGELFF. The chain employs TRBV4-1 and TRBJ2-2; D is undetermined. The length of the CDR3 is 15 residues. Germline V lookup: CDR1 MGHRA, CDR2 YSYEKL. The V gene lost 1 base and the J gene lost 2 bases, with 8 bases spanning the gap.

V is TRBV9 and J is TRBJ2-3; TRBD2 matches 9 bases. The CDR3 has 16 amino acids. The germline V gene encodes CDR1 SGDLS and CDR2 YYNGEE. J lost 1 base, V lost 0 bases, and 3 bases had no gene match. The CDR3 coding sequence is TGTGCCAGCAGCGTAGACTTAGCGGGAGGCACAGATACGCAGTATTTT. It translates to CASSVDLAGGTDTQYF.